What follows are 9 T cell receptor beta chains derived from one specimen sequenced in a study of cytomegalovirus exposure and HLA in healthy donors. Researchers ran the PCR with 60 Vbeta and 13 Jbeta primers. Clones were read by immunoSEQ multiplex PCR, and TCRdb kept only the in-frame ones, dropping some. The sample shows approximately 160,000 clones, about four fifths of them seen only once. The sequenced sample consisted of PBMCs. These receptors were obtained from a man younger than 45 in good health and CMV-seropositive.

The rearrangement links TRBV9 to TRBJ2-1; maybe TRBD1 (6 bases). V was trimmed by 4 bases and J by 7 bases, leaving 15 bases between them. This CDR3 spans 14 amino acids. Germline-derived CDR1 and CDR2 are SGDLS and YYNGEE. The CDR3 DNA reads as TGTGCCAGCAGCTCAATAGGGGGAAAGAATGAGCAGTTCTTC. Its protein product is CASSSIGGKNEQFF.

The chain carries TRBV14 and TRBJ1-2, with 10 nucleotides matching TRBD1. CDR1 is SGHDN, CDR2 FVKESK, per germline. The CDR3 extends over 13 amino acids. V gave up 4 bases and J gave up 8 bases; unmatched junction bases: 4. The CDR3 region is CASSPDRGFGYTF. Written as DNA, the CDR3 is TGTGCCAGCAGCCCGGACAGGGGGTTCGGCTACACCTTC. Variable domain in full (rest from reference TRBV14 and TRBJ1-2): EAGVTQFPSHSVIEKGQTVTLRCDPISGHDNLYWYRRVMGKEIKFLLHFVKESKQDESGMPNNRFLAERTGGTYSTLKVQPAELEDSGVYFCASSPDRGFGYTFGSGTRLTVV.

This chain links TRBV5-5 with TRBJ2-2; 7 bases fit TRBD1. Germline-derived CDR1 and CDR2 are SGHKS and YYEKEE (reference sequence). The ends lost 2 bases at V and 6 bases at J; junction bases unmatched: 1. This CDR3 region has 13 residues. The CDR3 region has the DNA TGTGCCAGCAGCTTTCAGGGGGCCGGGGAGCTGTTTTTT. Amino acid sequence: CASSFQGAGELFF.

This sequence joins TRBV5-6 and TRBJ2-7; D may be TRBD2 (6 bases). The CDR3 loop spans 12 amino acids. V lost 3 bases and J lost 7, with 11 bases in between. The germline V gene has CDR1 SGHDT and CDR2 YYEEEE. CDR3 coding DNA: TGTGCCAGCAGCTCGGGACTTGGAGAGCAGTACTTC. Translated: CASSSGLGEQYF.

The chain is built from TRBV4-1 and TRBJ2-6; no definite D call. Trimming shortened V by 3 bases and J by 0 bases, and 9 bases separated the two germline ends. Germline CDR1 is MGHRA and CDR2 is YSYEKL. This CDR3 has 16 residues. CDR3 in DNA: TGCGCCAGCAGCCACAACAGCCGCTCTGGGGCCAACGTCCTGACTTTC. Translated, it gives CASSHNSRSGANVLTF.

The chain joins TRBV30 to TRBJ1-1, with D uncertain. This CDR3 region has 11 residues. Trimming removed 4 bases from V and 4 bases from J, with 7 bases in between. CDR1 is GTSNPN and CDR2 is SVGIG in the germline V gene (reference sequence). The CDR3 sequence is CAWTGATEAFF. DNA for the CDR3: TGTGCCTGGACAGGCGCCACTGAAGCTTTCTTT.

This clone was seen once. This rearrangement joins TRBV11-3 to TRBJ2-6; 7 nucleotides agree with TRBD1. Germline V gives CDR1 SGHNT, CDR2 YENEEA. This CDR3 is 15 amino acids long. With 5 bases clipped from V and 1 base from J, the junction kept 2 bases outside the gene matches. The CDR3: CASSARGSGANVLTF. In DNA, the CDR3 is TGTGCCAGCAGCGCCAGGGGGTCTGGGGCCAACGTCCTGACTTTC.

V usage is TRBV27 and J usage is TRBJ2-7; maybe TRBD1 (6 bases). CDR1 and CDR2 (germline): MNHEY, SMNVEV (reference sequence). The CDR3 sequence is 15 residues long. Trimming stripped 5 bases from V and 1 base from J, with 15 bases between. CDR3 coding DNA: TGTGCCAGCAGTCCGCGGACAGCCTTTTCCTACGAGCAGTACTTC. It codes for CASSPRTAFSYEQYF.

The chain combines TRBV7-6 with TRBJ1-2; D remains ambiguous. The germline V gene encodes CDR1 SGHVS and CDR2 FNYEAQ. CDR3 size: 16 residues. V shed 5 bases and J shed 8 bases, with 24 bases lying between them. The CDR3 DNA follows: TGTGCCAGCAGCCCCCCCGACGGTCCCGGGGTCTGGGGCTACACCTTC. Its protein product is CASSPPDGPGVWGYTF.